The 20 T cell receptor beta chains given below trace back to one sample, sequenced in a study of blood T cell repertoires in COVID-19. Measured with immunoSEQ multiplex PCR; TCRdb has only the in-frame clones, and not every one. The data hold 150,000 to 200,000 clones, with roughly nine tenths observed a single time. The sequenced sample was peripheral blood. Receptors originate from a man aged 18-30 years with acute or convalescent COVID-19.

In this sample, this clone turned up once. The rearrangement uses TRBV6-4 and TRBJ2-1; 10 nucleotides match TRBD2. J gave up 7 bases and V 4 bases, and 4 bases lay outside the gene matches. Germline CDR1 is MRHNA and CDR2 is SNTAGT. The length of the CDR3 is 14 residues. The CDR3 spells CASSVASGGNEQFF. The CDR3 region has the DNA TGTGCCAGCAGTGTGGCTAGCGGGGGTAATGAGCAGTTCTTC.

The chain recombines TRBV19 with TRBJ1-1; a weak D match, TRBD1 (6 bases). V dropped 9 bases and J dropped 1 base, with 12 bases sitting between them. The CDR3 consists of 13 residues. Germline assignment: CDR1 LNHDA and CDR2 SQIVND (reference sequence). CDR3 loop: CASRQAPNTEAFF. For the CDR3, the DNA is TGTGCCAGCAGACAGGCGCCGAACACTGAAGCTTTCTTT.

The rearrangement uses TRBV18 and TRBJ2-7; 12 bases fit TRBD2. This CDR3 has 15 residues. Per germline, CDR1 KGHSH and CDR2 LQKENI. V trimming: 3 bases; J trimming: 4 bases; junction bases outside the gene matches: 4. CDR3 residues: CASSPGLAGLYEQYV. DNA for the CDR3: TGTGCCAGCTCACCGGGACTAGCGGGCTTGTACGAGCAGTACGTC.

V usage is TRBV2 and J usage is TRBJ1-6; 8 bases line up with TRBD1. J gave up 10 bases and V 7 bases, and 15 bases lay outside the gene matches. Germline V gene sequence: CDR1 SNHLY, CDR2 FYNNEI. This CDR3 is built from 16 residues. The CDR3 sequence: CASTRRPGTGTSPLHF. CDR3 sequence (DNA): TGTGCCAGCACCAGACGACCCGGGACAGGAACCTCACCCCTCCACTTT.

This clone has a handful of counts. The chain is built from TRBV4-1 and TRBJ1-1, with 8 bases that match TRBD1. The length of the CDR3 is 15 residues. The ends lost 3 bases at V and 0 bases at J; junction bases unmatched: 3. Looked up from germline, CDR1 is MGHRA and CDR2 is YSYEKL. CDR3 nucleotides: TGCGCCAGCAGCCAGAGGGGACAGGTGAACACTGAAGCTTTCTTT. It yields the protein CASSQRGQVNTEAFF.

The V call is TRBV18, the J call TRBJ1-5; 9 positions agree with TRBD1. Germline CDR1 is KGHSH and CDR2 is LQKENI. Unmatched junction bases numbered 9, after V lost 2 bases and J lost 4 bases. CDR3 length: 17 amino acids. The CDR3: CASSPSETGGINQPQHF. CDR3 in DNA: TGTGCCAGCTCACCAAGCGAGACAGGGGGAATTAATCAGCCCCAGCATTTT.

The gene calls are TRBV4-1 and TRBJ2-1, with D uncertain. This CDR3 region has 12 residues. Germline values: CDR1 MGHRA, CDR2 YSYEKL. V lost 4 bases to trimming and J lost 5 bases, with 6 bases between them. CDR3 residues: CASSPSDNEQFF. The CDR3 DNA is TGCGCCAGCAGCCCCTCTGACAATGAGCAGTTCTTC.

This clone occurred a few times. Here the CDR3 reads CASSTRQGSAYTF. The CDR3 DNA reads TGTGCCAGCAGCACCCGACAGGGCTCTGCCTACACCTTC. This chain connects TRBV7-9 to TRBJ1-2; 7 nucleotides agree with TRBD1. Germline CDR1 reads SEHNR; CDR2 reads FQNEAQ (reference sequence). The CDR3 covers 13 residues. Trimming cost V 5 bases and J 10 bases; bases outside gene matches: 10.

J is TRBJ2-2 and V is TRBV7-3; 7 bases align to TRBD1. Germline V gene sequence: CDR1 SGHTA, CDR2 FQGTGA. Trimming at V came to 4 bases and at J to 7 bases, leaving 6 bases not matched to a gene. The CDR3 spans 14 residues. Here the CDR3 reads CASSSDRVVGELFF. CDR3 coding DNA: TGTGCCAGCAGCTCTGACAGGGTCGTCGGGGAGCTGTTTTTT.

The chain links TRBV2 to TRBJ2-5, with 7 bases aligning to TRBD2. The V gene's germline CDR1 is SNHLY and CDR2 FYNNEI. The CDR3 sequence is 12 residues long. Trimming took 4 bases from V and 7 from J; bases not matched to a gene: 3. The CDR3 DNA sequence: TGTGCCAGCAGTGGCGGGGGAGGGACCCAGTACTTC. Translated: CASSGGGGTQYF.

This sequence joins TRBV5-4 and TRBJ2-3, with 8 bases matching TRBD2. The germline V gene has CDR1 SGHNT and CDR2 YYREEE (reference sequence). V lost 5 bases and J lost 2; bases outside the gene matches: 10. The CDR3 runs to 16 residues. CDR3 residues: CASSFFSGAYTDTQYF. The CDR3 DNA sequence: TGTGCCAGCAGTTTTTTTAGCGGGGCGTACACAGATACGCAGTATTTT. The whole variable domain, filled in from reference TRBV5-4 and TRBJ2-3, reads ETGVTQSPTHLIKTRGQQVTLRCSSQSGHNTVSWYQQALGQGPQFIFQYYREEENGRGNFPPRFSGLQFPNYSSELNVNALELDDSALYLCASSFFSGAYTDTQYFGPGTRLTVL.

This chain joins TRBV7-9 and TRBJ2-5; 11 nucleotides line up with TRBD2. The V gene's germline CDR1 is SEHNR and CDR2 FQNEAQ (reference sequence). This CDR3 is 16 amino acids long. With 7 bases clipped from V and 2 bases from J, the junction kept 9 bases outside the gene matches. CDR3 in amino acids: CASNLFLAGGQETQYF. DNA of the CDR3: TGTGCCAGCAACCTATTCCTAGCGGGGGGACAAGAGACCCAGTACTTC.

This clone appeared a few times. The chain combines TRBV6-5 with TRBJ2-3; TRBD1 aligns across 7 bases. The CDR3 extends over 12 amino acids. The V segment lost 6 bases and the J segment 8 bases; nucleotides outside the gene matches: 5. CDR1 and CDR2 (germline): MNHEY, SVGAGI. CDR3 in amino acids: CASRYRGGTQYF. The CDR3 DNA follows: TGTGCCAGCAGGTACAGGGGTGGTACGCAGTATTTT.

The rearrangement uses TRBV2 and TRBJ2-7; 7 bases agree with TRBD1. The CDR3 covers 17 residues. CDR1 and CDR2 (germline): SNHLY, FYNNEI. The J segment lost 1 base and the V segment lost 7 bases, leaving 16 bases of the junction unmatched. CDR3 region: CASITVRRGQLSYEQYF. CDR3 bases: TGTGCCAGCATTACCGTAAGAAGGGGACAGCTGTCCTACGAGCAGTACTTC.

Concerning this clone: Other DNA variants within this sample encode the same CDR3. The V and J genes are TRBV3-1 (or the pseudogene TRBV3-2) and TRBJ1-6, with 7 positions matching TRBD1. Germline V gene data show CDR1 as LGHDT and CDR2 as YNNKEL (reference sequence). This CDR3 is built from 14 residues. V shed 1 base and J 8 bases; nucleotides not matched to a gene: 2. The CDR3 DNA sequence: TGTGCCAGCAGCCAAGGACAGGGATATTCACCCCTCCACTTT. This sequence encodes CASSQGQGYSPLHF.

The J gene is TRBJ1-1, the V gene TRBV3-1 (or the pseudogene TRBV3-2); a possible D gene is TRBD1 (6 bases). Germline V CDR1 and CDR2: LGHDT, YNNKEL (reference sequence). This CDR3 is built from 14 residues. V was trimmed by 1 base and J by 6 bases, leaving 12 bases between them. The CDR3 DNA reads as TGTGCCAGCAGCCAAGCGCAGGGGACCGCTGAAGCTTTCTTT. Translating it yields CASSQAQGTAEAFF.

The chain joins TRBV7-8 to TRBJ1-5; TRBD1 is a possible D gene (5 bases). Trimming left V 3 bases short and J 5 bases short, with 23 bases between. The V gene's germline CDR1 is SGHVS and CDR2 FQNEAQ. The CDR3 spans 18 residues. DNA of the CDR3: TGTGCCAGCAGCTTTGGCAGGGTGAGTCATGGGCGCGATCAGCCCCAGCATTTT. Translating gives CASSFGRVSHGRDQPQHF.

The rearrangement links TRBV24-1 to TRBJ1-2; D is uncertain. There are 12 residues in the CDR3. CDR1 and CDR2 from the germline V gene are KGHDR and SFDVKD. Deletions cut 3 bases from V and 8 bases from J, with 9 bases between. CDR3 residues: CATSDPSRGYTF. The CDR3, as DNA: TGTGCCACCAGTGATCCGTCTCGGGGCTACACCTTC.

This clone occurred a few times. The chain links TRBV6-5 to TRBJ1-2, with D uncertain. The CDR3 spans 11 residues. Germline values: CDR1 MNHEY, CDR2 SVGAGI. Here the CDR3 reads CATSLTKGYTF. The CDR3 region has the DNA TGTGCGACGAGCCTTACTAAAGGCTACACCTTC.

Only one count was recorded for this clone. V gene TRBV29-1 combines with J gene TRBJ1-5; D is perhaps TRBD1 (5 bases). Germline V gene lookup returns CDR1 SQVTM and CDR2 ANQGSEA. With 6 bases removed from V and 0 bases from J, the gap between germline ends came to 9 bases. The CDR3 spans 13 residues. The CDR3 reads CSVVGGSNQPQHF. For the CDR3, the DNA is TGCAGCGTGGTGGGGGGTAGCAATCAGCCCCAGCATTTT.